This TCR beta chain was sequenced for a study of shared clonotypes between healthy human individuals. General study points: Sampling used blood alone; tissue repertoires probably differ.

On this clone itself: The antigen is unknown.

Generated by immunoSEQ multiplex PCR, the TCRdb table keeps only in-frame clones and is missing some. The data hold approximately 2.1 million clones, with over 90% observed a single time. The sample consisted of naive CD4+ T cells from PBMCs. Subset here: CD45RA+ positively selected. The receptor was derived from a man between 18 and 35 years old in good health. Some clones in this sample may be carry-over from other donors' samples.

The chain's CDR3 is CAWSAGTGYQETQYF. DNA for the CDR3: TGTGCCTGGAGCGCAGGGACAGGGTATCAAGAGACCCAGTACTTC. This rearrangement joins TRBV30 to TRBJ2-5; TRBD1 matches at 9 bases. From germline, CDR1 is GTSNPN and CDR2 SVGIG (reference sequence). V shed 3 bases and J 2 bases; nucleotides not matched to a gene: 7. The CDR3 runs 15 residues.